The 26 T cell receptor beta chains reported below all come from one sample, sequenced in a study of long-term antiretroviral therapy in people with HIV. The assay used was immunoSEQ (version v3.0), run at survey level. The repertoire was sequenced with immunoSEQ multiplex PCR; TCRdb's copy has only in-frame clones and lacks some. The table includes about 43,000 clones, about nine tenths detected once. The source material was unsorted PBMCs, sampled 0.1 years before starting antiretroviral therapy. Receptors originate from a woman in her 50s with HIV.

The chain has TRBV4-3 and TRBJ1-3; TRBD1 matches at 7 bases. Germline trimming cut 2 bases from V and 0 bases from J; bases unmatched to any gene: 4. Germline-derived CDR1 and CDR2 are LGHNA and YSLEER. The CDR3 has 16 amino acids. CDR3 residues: CASSQTRQGSGNTIYF. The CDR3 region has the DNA TGCGCCAGCAGCCAAACACGACAGGGCTCTGGAAACACCATATATTTT.

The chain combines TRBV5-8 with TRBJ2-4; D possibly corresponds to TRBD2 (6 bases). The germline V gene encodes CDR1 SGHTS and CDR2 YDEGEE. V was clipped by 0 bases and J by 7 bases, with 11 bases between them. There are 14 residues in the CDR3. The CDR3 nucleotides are TGTGCCAGCAGCTTGGGACTAGGCGGGAACATTCAGTACTTC. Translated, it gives CASSLGLGGNIQYF. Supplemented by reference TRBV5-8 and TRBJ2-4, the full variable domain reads EAGVTQSPTHLIKTRGQQATLRCSPISGHTSVYWYQQALGLGLQFLLWYDEGEERNRGNFPPRFSGRQFPNYSSELNVNALELEDSALYLCASSLGLGGNIQYFGAGTRLSVL.

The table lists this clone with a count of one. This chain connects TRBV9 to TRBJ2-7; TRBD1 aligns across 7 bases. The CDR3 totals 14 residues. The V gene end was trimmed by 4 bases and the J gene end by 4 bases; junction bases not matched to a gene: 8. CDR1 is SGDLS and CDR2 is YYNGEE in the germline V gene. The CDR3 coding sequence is TGTGCCAGCAGCTATGGACAGGAAACTTACGAGCAGTACTTC. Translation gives CASSYGQETYEQYF.

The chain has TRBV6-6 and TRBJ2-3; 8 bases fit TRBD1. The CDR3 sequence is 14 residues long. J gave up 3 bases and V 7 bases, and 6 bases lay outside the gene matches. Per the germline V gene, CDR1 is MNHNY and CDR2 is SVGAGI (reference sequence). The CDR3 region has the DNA TGTGCCAGCACCAACAGGGGGGTGACAGATACGCAGTATTTT. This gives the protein CASTNRGVTDTQYF.

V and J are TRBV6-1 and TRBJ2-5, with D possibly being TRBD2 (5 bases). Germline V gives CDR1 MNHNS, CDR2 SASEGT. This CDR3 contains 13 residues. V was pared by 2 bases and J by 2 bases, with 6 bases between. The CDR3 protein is CASSERLQETQYF. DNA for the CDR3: TGTGCCAGCAGTGAAAGACTACAAGAGACCCAGTACTTC.

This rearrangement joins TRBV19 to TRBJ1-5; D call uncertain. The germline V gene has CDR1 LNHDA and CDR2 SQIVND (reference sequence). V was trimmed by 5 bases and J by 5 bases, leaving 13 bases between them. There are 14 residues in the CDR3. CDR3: CASSARTAYQPQHF. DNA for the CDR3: TGTGCCAGTAGTGCCCGGACGGCCTATCAGCCCCAGCATTTT.

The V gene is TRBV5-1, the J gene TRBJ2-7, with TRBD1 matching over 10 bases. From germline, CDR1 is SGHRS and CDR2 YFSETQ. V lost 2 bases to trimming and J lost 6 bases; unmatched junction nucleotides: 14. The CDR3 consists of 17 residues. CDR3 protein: CASSLDAIEDRGLEQYF. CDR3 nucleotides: TGCGCCAGCAGCTTAGACGCGATAGAAGACAGGGGGCTCGAGCAGTACTTC.

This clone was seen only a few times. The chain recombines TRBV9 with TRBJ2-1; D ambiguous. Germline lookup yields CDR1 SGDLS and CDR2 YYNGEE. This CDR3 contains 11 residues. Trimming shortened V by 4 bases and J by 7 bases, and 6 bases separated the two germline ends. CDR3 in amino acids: CASSQANEQFF. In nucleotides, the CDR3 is TGTGCCAGCAGCCAAGCAAATGAGCAGTTCTTC.

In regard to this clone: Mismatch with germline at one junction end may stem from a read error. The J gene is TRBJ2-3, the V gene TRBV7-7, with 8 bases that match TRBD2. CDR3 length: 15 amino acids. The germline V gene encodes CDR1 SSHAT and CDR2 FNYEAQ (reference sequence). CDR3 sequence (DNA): TGTGCTAGCAGCTTAGGTAGCGGGGTCGCAGATACGCAGTATTTT. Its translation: CASSLGSGVADTQYF.

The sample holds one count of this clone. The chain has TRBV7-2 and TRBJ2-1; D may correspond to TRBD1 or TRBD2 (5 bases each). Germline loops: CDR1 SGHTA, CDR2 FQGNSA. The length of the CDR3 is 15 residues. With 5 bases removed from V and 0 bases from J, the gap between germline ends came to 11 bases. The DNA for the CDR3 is TGTGCCAGCAGCCCCGGGACCCGCTCCTACAATGAGCAGTTCTTC. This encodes CASSPGTRSYNEQFF.

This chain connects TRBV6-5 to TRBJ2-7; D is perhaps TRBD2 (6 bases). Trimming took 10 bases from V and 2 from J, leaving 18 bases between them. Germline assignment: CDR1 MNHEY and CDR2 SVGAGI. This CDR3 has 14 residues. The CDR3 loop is CATKSPGETYEQYF. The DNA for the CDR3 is TGTGCCACCAAAAGTCCGGGGGAAACCTACGAGCAGTACTTC.

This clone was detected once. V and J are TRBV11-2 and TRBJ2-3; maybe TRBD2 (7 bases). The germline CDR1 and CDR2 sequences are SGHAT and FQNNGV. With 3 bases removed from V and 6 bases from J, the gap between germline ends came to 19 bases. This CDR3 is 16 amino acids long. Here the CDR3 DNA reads TGTGCCAGCAGCTTGGAGAGGGGGGGGCTTGGGGATACGCAGTATTTT. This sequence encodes CASSLERGGLGDTQYF.

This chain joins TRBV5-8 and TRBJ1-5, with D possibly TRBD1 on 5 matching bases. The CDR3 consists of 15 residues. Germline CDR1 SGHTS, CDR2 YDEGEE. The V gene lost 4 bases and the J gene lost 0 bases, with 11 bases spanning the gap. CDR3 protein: CASSLQGVSNQPQHF. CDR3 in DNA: TGTGCCAGCAGCCTGCAGGGAGTTAGCAATCAGCCCCAGCATTTT.

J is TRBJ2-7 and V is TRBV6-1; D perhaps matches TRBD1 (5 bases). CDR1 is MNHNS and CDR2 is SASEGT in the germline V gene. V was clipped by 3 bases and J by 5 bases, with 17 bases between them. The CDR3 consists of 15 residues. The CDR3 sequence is CASSDRGQGLHEQYF. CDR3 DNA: TGTGCCAGCAGTGACCGTGGGCAGGGTCTTCACGAGCAGTACTTC.

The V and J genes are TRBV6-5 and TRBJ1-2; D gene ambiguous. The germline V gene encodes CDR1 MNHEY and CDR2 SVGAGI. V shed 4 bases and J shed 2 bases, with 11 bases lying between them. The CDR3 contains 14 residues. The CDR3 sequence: CASSLLGANYGYTF. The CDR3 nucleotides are TGTGCCAGCAGTTTGCTGGGTGCGAACTATGGCTACACCTTC.

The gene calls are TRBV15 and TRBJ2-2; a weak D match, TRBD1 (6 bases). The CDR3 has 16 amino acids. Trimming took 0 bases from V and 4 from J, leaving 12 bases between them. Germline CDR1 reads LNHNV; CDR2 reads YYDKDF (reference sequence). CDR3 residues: CATSREGARGTGELFF. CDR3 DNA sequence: TGTGCCACCAGCAGAGAGGGGGCTCGTGGCACCGGGGAGCTGTTTTTT.

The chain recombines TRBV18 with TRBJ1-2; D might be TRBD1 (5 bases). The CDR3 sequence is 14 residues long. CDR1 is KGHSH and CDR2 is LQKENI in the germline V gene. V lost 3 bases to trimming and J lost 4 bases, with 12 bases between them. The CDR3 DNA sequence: TGTGCCAGCTCACCGGCCGGGACCTTCTATGGCTACACCTTC. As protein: CASSPAGTFYGYTF.

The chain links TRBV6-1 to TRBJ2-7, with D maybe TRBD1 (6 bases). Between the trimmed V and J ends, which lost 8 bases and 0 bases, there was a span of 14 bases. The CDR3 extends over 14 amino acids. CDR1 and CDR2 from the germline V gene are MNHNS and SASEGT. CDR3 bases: TGTGCCAGCGGGGAAGAGGGGGTCTCCTACGAGCAGTACTTC. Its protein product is CASGEEGVSYEQYF.

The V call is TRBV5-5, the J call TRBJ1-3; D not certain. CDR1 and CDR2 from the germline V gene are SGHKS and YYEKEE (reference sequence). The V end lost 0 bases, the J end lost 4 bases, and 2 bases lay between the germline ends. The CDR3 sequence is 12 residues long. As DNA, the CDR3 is TGTGCCAGCAGCTTGGGAGGAAACACCATATATTTT. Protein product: CASSLGGNTIYF.

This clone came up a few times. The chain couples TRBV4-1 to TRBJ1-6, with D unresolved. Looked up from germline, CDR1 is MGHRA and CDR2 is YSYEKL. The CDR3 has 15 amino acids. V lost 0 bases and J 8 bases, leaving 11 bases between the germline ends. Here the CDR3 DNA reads TGCGCCAGCAGCCAAGAGGGGAGGAACTATTCACCCCTCCACTTT. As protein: CASSQEGRNYSPLHF.

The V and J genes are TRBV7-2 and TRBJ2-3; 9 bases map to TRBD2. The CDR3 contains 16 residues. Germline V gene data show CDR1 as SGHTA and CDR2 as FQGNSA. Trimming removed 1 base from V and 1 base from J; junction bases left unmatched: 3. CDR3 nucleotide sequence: TGTGCCAGCAGCTTAGGGGCTAGCGGGGGCACAGATACGCAGTATTTT. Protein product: CASSLGASGGTDTQYF.

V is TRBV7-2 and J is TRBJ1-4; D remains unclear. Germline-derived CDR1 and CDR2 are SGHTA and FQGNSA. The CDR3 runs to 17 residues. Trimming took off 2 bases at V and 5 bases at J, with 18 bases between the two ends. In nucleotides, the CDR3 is TGTGCCAGCAGCTTATCCGCAGGATCACGCTCCAATGAAAAACTGTTTTTT. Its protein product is CASSLSAGSRSNEKLFF. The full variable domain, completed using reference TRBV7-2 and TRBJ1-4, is GAGVSQSPSNKVTEKGKDVELRCDPISGHTALYWYRQSLGQGLEFLIYFQGNSAPDKSGLPSDRFSAERTGGSVSTLTIQRTQQEDSAVYLCASSLSAGSRSNEKLFFGSGTQLSVL.

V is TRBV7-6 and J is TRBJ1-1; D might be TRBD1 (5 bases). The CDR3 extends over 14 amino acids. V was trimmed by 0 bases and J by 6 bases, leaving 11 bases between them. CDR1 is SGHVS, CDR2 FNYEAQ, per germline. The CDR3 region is CASSLANRNAEAFF. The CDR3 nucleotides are TGTGCCAGCAGCTTAGCGAACAGGAATGCTGAAGCTTTCTTT. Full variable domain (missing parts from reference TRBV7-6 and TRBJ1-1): GAGVSQSPRYKVTKRGQDVALRCDPISGHVSLYWYRQALGQGPEFLTYFNYEAQQDKSGLPNDRFSAERPEGSISTLTIQRTEQRDSAMYRCASSLANRNAEAFFGQGTRLTVV.

For the CDR3, the DNA is TGCGCCAGCAGCCCTGGACAGGGATGGCTTCCCGAAGCTTTCTTT. Translating it yields CASSPGQGWLPEAFF. The chain combines TRBV5-1 with TRBJ1-1; 8 bases fit TRBD1. The germline V gene encodes CDR1 SGHRS and CDR2 YFSETQ. The CDR3 runs to 15 residues. V gave up 4 bases and J gave up 8 bases; unmatched junction bases: 13.

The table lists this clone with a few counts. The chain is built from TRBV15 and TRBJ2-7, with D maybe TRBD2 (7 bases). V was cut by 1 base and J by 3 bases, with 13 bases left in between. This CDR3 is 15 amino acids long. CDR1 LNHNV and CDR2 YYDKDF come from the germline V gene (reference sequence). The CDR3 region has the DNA TGTGCCACCAGCAGAGCCCGGGGGGCGGGCTACGAGCAGTACTTC. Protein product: CATSRARGAGYEQYF.

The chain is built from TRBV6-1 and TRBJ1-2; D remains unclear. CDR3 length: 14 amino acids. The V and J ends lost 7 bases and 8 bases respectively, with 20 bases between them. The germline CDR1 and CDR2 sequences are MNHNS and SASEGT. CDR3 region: CASTSDRGGYGYTF. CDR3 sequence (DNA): TGTGCCAGCACTTCGGACCGGGGAGGTTACGGCTACACCTTC.